Presented here are 26 T cell receptor beta chains from one specimen sequenced in a study of cytotoxic CD8 clonotypes in ibrutinib-treated CLL. Repertoires were generated with immunoSEQ multiplex PCR, while TCRdb's copy carries only in-frame clones and drops some. The table lists fewer than 150,000 clones, 80% to 85% of them singletons, with about 3.3% in the top ten. Material: PBMCs, obtained after 24 months of ibrutinib treatment. Receptors were obtained from a human donor with chronic lymphocytic leukemia.

The genes are TRBV25-1 and TRBJ1-2; no clear D gene. The CDR3 extends over 14 amino acids. Germline V gene data show CDR1 as MGHDK and CDR2 as SYGVNS. Trimming removed 2 bases at V and 5 bases at J, with 12 bases between. This CDR3 reads CASSEAAVGYGYTF. As DNA, the CDR3 is TGTGCCAGCAGTGAAGCGGCGGTGGGGTATGGCTACACCTTC.

In this sample, this clone turned up once. The J gene is TRBJ2-7, the V gene TRBV6-5; possible D gene TRBD1, 5 bases. Germline-derived CDR1 and CDR2 are MNHEY and SVGAGI. V gave up 0 bases and J gave up 7 bases, with 10 bases separating them. The CDR3 sequence is 13 residues long. CDR3 coding DNA: TGTGCCAGCAGTTACTCGGCAGGGTGGGAGCAGTACTTC. This translates into CASSYSAGWEQYF.

This chain joins TRBV4-3 and TRBJ1-2; possibly TRBD1 for D (6 bases). Trimming removed 0 bases from V and 2 bases from J, with 10 bases in between. The CDR3 sequence is 15 residues long. Germline V CDR1 and CDR2: LGHNA, YSLEER. The CDR3 spells CASSQDLQGNYGYTF. The DNA of the CDR3 is TGCGCCAGCAGCCAAGATCTACAGGGAAACTATGGCTACACCTTC.

By proportion, this clone is medium-sized. J is TRBJ1-2 and V is TRBV4-2, with D unclear. Germline-derived CDR1 and CDR2 are LGHNA and YNFKEQ. The V end was cut by 0 bases, the J end by 2 bases, with 19 bases between. The CDR3 spans 18 residues. CDR3 sequence reads: CASSQDLQTGVTNYGYTF. Written as DNA, the CDR3 is TGTGCCAGCAGCCAAGATCTTCAGACGGGAGTTACGAACTATGGCTACACCTTC.

The genes are TRBV2 and TRBJ2-3; TRBD2 matches at 8 bases. V lost 5 bases to trimming and J lost 3 bases; unmatched junction nucleotides: 4. The germline gives CDR1 SNHLY, CDR2 FYNNEI. The CDR3 covers 14 residues. The CDR3 reads CASSSGGATDTQYF. CDR3 sequence (DNA): TGTGCCAGCAGTTCGGGGGGGGCAACAGATACGCAGTATTTT.

This clone was detected a few times. This rearrangement joins TRBV7-9 to TRBJ2-1, with TRBD1 matching over 7 bases. The CDR3 extends over 16 amino acids. Unmatched junction bases numbered 11, after V lost 2 bases and J lost 7 bases. Per the germline V gene, CDR1 is SEHNR and CDR2 is FQNEAQ (reference sequence). The CDR3 sequence is CASSLYKGANTNEQFF. DNA of the CDR3: TGTGCCAGCAGCTTATACAAGGGGGCAAATACAAATGAGCAGTTCTTC.

V gene TRBV4-3 combines with J gene TRBJ1-5, with no clear D. The CDR3 contains 15 residues. CDR1 LGHNA and CDR2 YSLEER come from the germline V gene. V gave up 0 bases and J gave up 3 bases, with 9 bases separating them. The CDR3 DNA reads TGCGCCAGCAGCCAAGAATTGGGTGCCAATCAGCCCCAGCATTTT. Encoded protein: CASSQELGANQPQHF.

This rearrangement joins TRBV30 to TRBJ1-1; the match to TRBD1 covers 7 bases. Looked up from germline, CDR1 is GTSNPN and CDR2 is SVGIG (reference sequence). The ends lost 3 bases at V and 0 bases at J; junction bases unmatched: 4. The CDR3 sequence is 14 residues long. The CDR3 region has the DNA TGTGCCTGGAGAAGGGGGCAGATGAACACTGAAGCTTTCTTT. It is translated as CAWRRGQMNTEAFF.

The chain employs TRBV5-5 and TRBJ2-7, with 9 bases identical to TRBD1. Germline V gives CDR1 SGHKS, CDR2 YYEKEE (reference sequence). This CDR3 comprises 15 residues. With V trimmed by 1 base and J by 3 bases, 5 bases remained unmatched. CDR3 in DNA: TGTGCCAGCAGCTTGTTCGGGACAGGGCTCTACGAGCAGTACTTC. The encoded protein is CASSLFGTGLYEQYF.

The chain combines TRBV6-1 with TRBJ1-1; 7 nucleotides match TRBD1. The CDR3 length is 15 residues. After removal of 4 bases from V and 3 bases from J, the junction contained 8 bases not matched to a gene. The germline gives CDR1 MNHNS, CDR2 SASEGT. In nucleotides, the CDR3 is TGTGCCAGCAGTGGACCGACAGGGTACGACACTGAAGCTTTCTTT. Protein product: CASSGPTGYDTEAFF.

This clone has a single count. The chain has TRBV7-6 and TRBJ2-3; 12 bases agree with TRBD2. This CDR3 has 17 residues. Germline values: CDR1 SGHVS, CDR2 FNYEAQ. V shed 1 base, J shed 1 base, and the junction held 3 bases outside the gene matches. DNA for the CDR3: TGTGCCAGCAGCTTAGGACTAGCGGGGGAGGGCACAGATACGCAGTATTTT. This encodes CASSLGLAGEGTDTQYF.

This chain connects TRBV6-4 to TRBJ1-1; D ambiguous. This CDR3 is built from 13 residues. Germline V gene sequence: CDR1 MRHNA, CDR2 SNTAGT. V was clipped by 2 bases and J by 11 bases, with 15 bases between them. The CDR3 sequence is CASSDDRVGLAFF. The CDR3 DNA sequence: TGTGCCAGCAGTGACGATAGGGTCGGTCTTGCTTTCTTT.

In nucleotides, the CDR3 is TGTGCCAGCAGTTTCACCGACCGGGCGAGCGATACGCAGTATTTT. It is translated as CASSFTDRASDTQYF. The genes are TRBV28 and TRBJ2-3; D unresolved. V was pared by 3 bases and J by 6 bases, with 16 bases between. CDR3 length: 15 residues. Per the germline V gene, CDR1 is MDHEN and CDR2 is SYDVKM.

This rearrangement joins TRBV7-9 to TRBJ1-2, with a weak D call TRBD1 (5 bases). This CDR3 contains 12 residues. Germline V lookup: CDR1 SEHNR, CDR2 FQNEAQ (reference sequence). V lost 5 bases, J lost 7 bases, and 11 bases lay in between. CDR3 DNA: TGTGCCAGCAGCCAGGGCCCTCTTGGCTACACCTTC. Its translation: CASSQGPLGYTF.

This clone was picked up one time. The chain has TRBV5-1 and TRBJ2-7, with 7 nucleotides matching TRBD1. The V segment lost 0 bases and the J segment 2 bases; nucleotides outside the gene matches: 8. Germline V gene lookup returns CDR1 SGHRS and CDR2 YFSETQ. The CDR3 is 16 amino acids. The CDR3 sequence is CASSLGQGSIAYEQYF. For the CDR3, the DNA is TGCGCCAGCAGCTTGGGACAGGGCTCTATCGCCTACGAGCAGTACTTC.

This clone was recorded only once. V and J are TRBV7-3 and TRBJ1-1; D ambiguous. The CDR3 spans 13 residues. CDR1 is SGHTA and CDR2 is FQGTGA in the germline V gene. With 2 bases removed from V and 1 base from J, the gap between germline ends came to 5 bases. Here the CDR3 reads CASSLSENTEAFF. The CDR3 DNA reads as TGTGCCAGCAGCTTATCAGAGAACACTGAAGCTTTCTTT.

The chain carries TRBV7-2 and TRBJ2-3; 11 bases match TRBD2. CDR3 length equals 17 residues. With V trimmed by 0 bases and J by 0 bases, 2 bases remained unmatched. CDR1 is SGHTA and CDR2 is FQGNSA in the germline V gene. CDR3 in amino acids: CASSLASGGASTDTQYF. The DNA of the CDR3 is TGTGCCAGCAGCTTAGCTAGCGGGGGGGCCAGCACAGATACGCAGTATTTT.

The rearrangement links TRBV7-2 to TRBJ2-1; 10 nucleotides match TRBD2. Germline lookup yields CDR1 SGHTA and CDR2 FQGNSA. The CDR3 is 17 residues long. J was trimmed by 9 bases and V by 1 base; bases with no gene match: 12. This chain's CDR3 is CASSLDMRTSGWGEQFF. In nucleotides, the CDR3 is TGTGCCAGCAGCTTAGATATGAGGACTAGCGGCTGGGGTGAGCAGTTCTTC.

The chain recombines TRBV5-1 with TRBJ2-5; the D call may be TRBD1 or TRBD2 (5 bases each). The CDR3 totals 15 residues. Trimming pared 0 bases from V and 0 bases from J, leaving 9 bases between. Germline values: CDR1 SGHRS, CDR2 YFSETQ. The CDR3 coding sequence is TGCGCCAGCAGCTTGGAGGTGGGGGACCAAGAGACCCAGTACTTC. It specifies CASSLEVGDQETQYF.

The sample holds one count of this clone. This chain links TRBV6-5 with TRBJ2-2; unclear D gene. The germline V gene encodes CDR1 MNHEY and CDR2 SVGAGI. This CDR3 comprises 13 residues. The V end was cut by 4 bases, the J end by 4 bases, with 7 bases between. This CDR3 is CASSLTSTGELFF. The DNA of the CDR3 is TGTGCCAGCAGTTTAACGAGCACCGGGGAGCTGTTTTTT.

This clone was counted between two and nine times. V gene TRBV19 combines with J gene TRBJ1-6; 8 positions agree with TRBD1. The V and J ends lost 4 bases and 9 bases, in that order; junction bases with no gene match: 8. This CDR3 spans 15 amino acids. Germline CDR1 is LNHDA and CDR2 is SQIVND (reference sequence). The CDR3 reads CASSTQGVSGSPLHF. The CDR3 coding sequence is TGTGCCAGTAGTACACAGGGGGTGTCTGGTTCACCCCTCCACTTT.

In the case of this clone: The same CDR3 can be traced to other DNA sequences in this sample. The chain links TRBV18 to TRBJ2-3; 11 bases fit TRBD1. Per the germline V gene, CDR1 is KGHSH and CDR2 is LQKENI. This CDR3 region has 15 residues. V was pared by 3 bases and J by 3 bases, with 2 bases of the junction left unmatched. This CDR3 reads CASSPGTGGTDTQYF. In nucleotides, the CDR3 is TGTGCCAGCTCACCCGGGACAGGGGGAACAGATACGCAGTATTTT.

This clone was detected only once. The chain has TRBV5-4 and TRBJ2-7; no clear D. The CDR3 is 11 residues long. Germline V gene data show CDR1 as SGHNT and CDR2 as YYREEE (reference sequence). V was clipped by 2 bases and J by 12 bases, with 12 bases between them. The CDR3, as DNA: TGTGCCAGCAGCTTAGATAGGGTTGGGTACTTC. Translating it yields CASSLDRVGYF.

V gene TRBV5-4 combines with J gene TRBJ2-7; D unclear. CDR1 is SGHNT and CDR2 is YYREEE in the germline V gene (reference sequence). V was clipped by 0 bases and J by 0 bases, with 7 bases between them. The CDR3 is made up of 14 amino acids. The CDR3 DNA is TGTGCCAGCAGCTTGGGGCAGTCCTCCTACGAGCAGTACTTC. Translation: CASSLGQSSYEQYF.

Comments on this clone: Additional DNA sequences in this sample encode the identical CDR3. The V and J genes are TRBV7-2 and TRBJ2-7; D remains ambiguous. Germline-derived CDR1 and CDR2 are SGHTA and FQGNSA. V was shortened by 0 bases and J by 2 bases, with 8 bases between the two germline ends. This CDR3 has 14 residues. The CDR3 coding sequence is TGTGCCAGCAGCTTAGCGGTTGGGCCCTACGAGCAGTACTTC. Its translation is CASSLAVGPYEQYF.

The CDR3 loop is CASSLGRTKGDTQYF. In DNA, the CDR3 is TGTGCCAGCAGCCTGGGACGGACTAAAGGAGATACGCAGTATTTT. V and J are TRBV6-6 and TRBJ2-3, with D possibly matching TRBD2 (6 bases). Trimming pared 6 bases from V and 5 bases from J, leaving 18 bases between. Germline lookup yields CDR1 MNHNY and CDR2 SVGAGI (reference sequence). The CDR3 sequence is 15 residues long.